Shown below are 21 T cell receptor beta chains from a single sample sequenced in a study of blood T cell repertoires in COVID-19 (dated by TCRdb to the early 2020s). Library preparation was by the immunoSEQ multiplex PCR assay. The source is immuneACCESS, and TCRdb retained only in-frame sequences with V and J called. Part of the clones is not carried over; for the studies checked, unresolved V genes explain less than half of this, and the remainder is unexplained. Recorded for this sample are over 300,000 clones; roughly 88% of them occurred a single time. 1.6% of the sample lies in the top ten. Sequenced sample: peripheral blood. The receptors were sampled from a woman between 45 and 60 years old with acute or convalescent COVID-19.

This rearrangement joins TRBV9 to TRBJ2-1; TRBD1 matches 7 bases. The CDR3 consists of 15 residues. Germline CDR1 and CDR2: SGDLS and YYNGEE. V lost 0 bases and J lost 5; bases outside the gene matches: 5. Here the CDR3 DNA reads TGTGCCAGCAGCGTAGTGCCAGGGGGACACAATGAGCAGTTCTTC. Encoded protein: CASSVVPGGHNEQFF.

This sequence joins TRBV5-1 and TRBJ2-7; a possible D gene is TRBD1 (5 bases). The CDR3 runs 13 residues. Trimming left V 6 bases short and J 6 bases short, with 16 bases between. The germline gives CDR1 SGHRS, CDR2 YFSETQ. This CDR3 is CASKTVPPSEQYF. For the CDR3, the DNA is TGCGCCAGCAAGACAGTCCCCCCCTCCGAGCAGTACTTC.

The chain recombines TRBV4-3 with TRBJ1-3; possibly TRBD1 for D (6 bases). V was trimmed by 5 bases and J by 2 bases, leaving 13 bases between them. The CDR3 is 15 residues long. CDR1 and CDR2 (germline): LGHNA, YSLEER. The CDR3 region is CASSAGVGAGNTIYF. In nucleotides, the CDR3 is TGCGCCAGCAGCGCAGGGGTGGGGGCTGGAAACACCATATATTTT.

This clone was seen once. The chain links TRBV29-1 to TRBJ1-2; D remains unclear. CDR1 SQVTM and CDR2 ANQGSEA come from the germline V gene. V lost 2 bases, J lost 6 bases, and 10 bases lay in between. This CDR3 region has 12 residues. In nucleotides, the CDR3 is TGCAGCGTTGAACCAGGAACAGATGGCTACACCTTC. Translation gives CSVEPGTDGYTF.

The DNA of the CDR3 is TGTGCCAGCAGTTCCCCCGGGGAAACCTACGAGCAGTACTTC. It translates to CASSSPGETYEQYF. The V call is TRBV28, the J call TRBJ2-7; tentatively, D is TRBD2 (5 bases). Trimming shortened V by 4 bases and J by 2 bases, and 12 bases separated the two germline ends. This CDR3 has 14 residues. Germline CDR1 is MDHEN and CDR2 is SYDVKM.

The table lists this clone with a few counts. The J gene is TRBJ2-6, the V gene TRBV24-1, with 9 bases aligning to TRBD2. Germline CDR1 KGHDR, CDR2 SFDVKD. The CDR3 has 16 amino acids. V lost 5 bases and J lost 1; bases outside the gene matches: 2. CDR3 in amino acids: CATSVAGGSGANVLTF. CDR3 DNA sequence: TGTGCCACCAGTGTGGCGGGAGGGTCTGGGGCCAACGTCCTGACTTTC.

This clone was detected once. The chain employs TRBV7-2 and TRBJ1-2; D may be TRBD1 (5 bases). Deletions cut 1 base from V and 8 bases from J, with 11 bases between. CDR1 is SGHTA and CDR2 is FQGNSA in the germline V gene. The CDR3 runs to 13 residues. This CDR3 reads CASSLVAGRGYTF. The CDR3 coding sequence is TGTGCCAGCAGCTTAGTGGCAGGGAGGGGCTACACCTTC. The full variable domain, completed using reference TRBV7-2 and TRBJ1-2, is GAGVSQSPSNKVTEKGKDVELRCDPISGHTALYWYRQSLGQGLEFLIYFQGNSAPDKSGLPSDRFSAERTGGSVSTLTIQRTQQEDSAVYLCASSLVAGRGYTFGSGTRLTVV.

This clone appeared a few times. This chain connects TRBV7-2 to TRBJ1-2; 11 bases match TRBD1. After removal of 5 bases from V and 7 bases from J, the junction contained 9 bases not matched to a gene. Germline CDR1 and CDR2: SGHTA and FQGNSA. The CDR3 contains 15 residues. The CDR3 region has the DNA TGTGCCAGCAGCCTCCGTAGGGGGACAGGGGGTGGCTACACCTTC. It yields the protein CASSLRRGTGGGYTF.

This clone was counted a single time. V and J are TRBV28 and TRBJ1-4; no definite D call. The V gene lost 2 bases and the J gene lost 7 bases, with 20 bases spanning the gap. The CDR3 length is 17 residues. Germline V gene lookup returns CDR1 MDHEN and CDR2 SYDVKM. This CDR3 reads CASSLDFPLRVGEKLFF. The CDR3, as DNA: TGTGCCAGCAGTTTAGATTTCCCGCTGCGGGTCGGTGAAAAACTGTTTTTT.

The chain is built from TRBV9 and TRBJ2-7, with 10 bases identical to TRBD1. CDR3 length: 15 amino acids. Germline loops: CDR1 SGDLS, CDR2 YYNGEE. The V and J ends lost 3 bases and 4 bases, in that order; junction bases with no gene match: 7. For the CDR3, the DNA is TGTGCCAGCAGCGCCTCGACAGGGGGCGGGTACGAGCAGTACTTC. Residues: CASSASTGGGYEQYF.

V usage is TRBV5-1 and J usage is TRBJ1-4, with a tentative D call TRBD1 (6 bases). This CDR3 has 15 amino acids. Trimming stripped 6 bases from V and 2 bases from J, with 14 bases between. Germline V gene sequence: CDR1 SGHRS, CDR2 YFSETQ. The CDR3 loop reads CASTAGHLTNEKLFF. The CDR3 DNA follows: TGCGCCAGCACAGCGGGACACCTGACTAATGAAAAACTGTTTTTT. The complete variable domain, with remaining parts taken from reference TRBV5-1 and TRBJ1-4, reads KAGVTQTPRYLIKTRGQQVTLSCSPISGHRSVSWYQQTPGQGLQFLFEYFSETQRNKGNFPGRFSGRQFSNSRSEMNVSTLELGDSALYLCASTAGHLTNEKLFFGSGTQLSVL.

The chain has TRBV24-1 and TRBJ2-2, with 7 nucleotides matching TRBD1. The J segment lost 7 bases and the V segment lost 7 bases, leaving 8 bases of the junction unmatched. Germline V gene lookup returns CDR1 KGHDR and CDR2 SFDVKD. This CDR3 comprises 14 residues. The CDR3 coding sequence is TGTGCCACCAGCTCTACAGGGGACAGCGGGGAGCTGTTTTTT. Translation gives CATSSTGDSGELFF.

The chain links TRBV5-1 to TRBJ2-3; the D gene is possibly TRBD1 (5 bases). Looked up from germline, CDR1 is SGHRS and CDR2 is YFSETQ. The CDR3 has 14 residues. The V and J ends lost 1 base and 4 bases respectively, with 10 bases between them. The CDR3 is CASSLLGVADTQYF. The DNA of the CDR3 is TGCGCCAGCAGCTTGCTAGGGGTAGCAGATACGCAGTATTTT.

This clone was seen a few times. The chain joins TRBV7-8 to TRBJ2-2; 9 bases align to TRBD1. Germline V gives CDR1 SGHVS, CDR2 FQNEAQ. J lost 3 bases, V lost 5 bases, and 10 bases had no gene match. This CDR3 is 17 amino acids long. The CDR3 is CASSRGPGQGYTGELFF. DNA for the CDR3: TGTGCCAGCAGCCGCGGACCGGGACAGGGATACACCGGGGAGCTGTTTTTT.

The chain uses TRBV21-1 and TRBJ2-1; the table assigns TRBD1, which was not confirmed against the DNA. TRBV21-1 constitutes a pseudogene. The length of the CDR3 is 14 residues. CDR3 DNA: TGTGCCAGCAGCAAGGCTAAAACAGGTTGCGAGCAGTTCTTC. This encodes CASSKAKTGCEQFF.

The rearrangement uses TRBV6-5 and TRBJ2-3, with TRBD2 identical over 7 bases. The ends lost 2 bases at V and 1 base at J; junction bases unmatched: 0. The CDR3 has 14 residues. CDR1 MNHEY and CDR2 SVGAGI come from the germline V gene. CDR3 sequence reads: CASSYGGGTDTQYF. The CDR3 DNA follows: TGTGCCAGCAGTTACGGGGGGGGCACAGATACGCAGTATTTT.

The chain joins TRBV28 to TRBJ2-6, with D possibly being TRBD1 (6 bases). The ends were cut back, 6 bases at V and 0 bases at J, with 21 bases in the middle. The CDR3 loop spans 19 amino acids. CDR1 is MDHEN and CDR2 is SYDVKM in the germline V gene. This CDR3 reads CASSRDKWGPYSGANVLTF. The CDR3 DNA sequence: TGTGCCAGCAGCCGGGACAAGTGGGGCCCTTACTCTGGGGCCAACGTCCTGACTTTC.

The V call is TRBV4-3, the J call TRBJ2-1, with D perhaps TRBD1 (6 bases). CDR1 and CDR2 from the germline V gene are LGHNA and YSLEER. The CDR3 extends over 16 amino acids. V was pared by 0 bases and J by 4 bases, with 13 bases between. For the CDR3, the DNA is TGCGCCAGCAGCCAAGAGACCCGGACAGTATACAATGAGCAGTTCTTC. Translation: CASSQETRTVYNEQFF.

The chain joins TRBV29-1 to TRBJ2-3, with 14 bases lining up with TRBD2. Germline V gene lookup returns CDR1 SQVTM and CDR2 ANQGSEA. V trimming: 6 bases; J trimming: 3 bases; junction bases outside the gene matches: 5. The CDR3 sequence is 15 residues long. The CDR3 bases are TGCAGCGTCCCTGGACTAGCGGGAGGTACAGATACGCAGTATTTT. Encoded protein: CSVPGLAGGTDTQYF.

Regarding this clone: Sequence at one end of the junction differs from germline and may be a read error. The chain joins TRBV7-9 to TRBJ2-1; 10 nucleotides match TRBD2. Germline V gene sequence: CDR1 SEHNR, CDR2 FQNEAQ (reference sequence). This CDR3 contains 15 residues. The CDR3 here is CASGFGLAAYNEQFF. The CDR3 nucleotides read TGTGCCAGCGGCTTCGGACTAGCGGCCTACAATGAGCAGTTCTTC.

The sample holds a few counts of this clone. The rearrangement uses TRBV9 and TRBJ1-1; 8 bases line up with TRBD1. CDR3 length: 17 amino acids. Trimming cost V 0 bases and J 1 base; bases outside gene matches: 8. Germline CDR1 reads SGDLS; CDR2 reads YYNGEE. As DNA, the CDR3 is TGTGCCAGCAGCGTAGACGAACAGACAGGGGCGAACACTGAAGCTTTCTTT. It codes for CASSVDEQTGANTEAFF.